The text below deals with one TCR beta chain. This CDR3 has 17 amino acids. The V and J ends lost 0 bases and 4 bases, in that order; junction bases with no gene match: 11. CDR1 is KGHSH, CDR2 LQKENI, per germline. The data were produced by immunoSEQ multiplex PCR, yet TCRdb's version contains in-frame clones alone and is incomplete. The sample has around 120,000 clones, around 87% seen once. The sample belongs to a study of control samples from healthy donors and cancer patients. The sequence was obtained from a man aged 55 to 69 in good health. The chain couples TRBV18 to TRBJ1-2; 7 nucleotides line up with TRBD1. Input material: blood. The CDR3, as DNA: TGTGCCAGCTCACCACCTGAGTCGCAACAGGGGAGCTATGGCTACACCTTC. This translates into CASSPPESQQGSYGYTF. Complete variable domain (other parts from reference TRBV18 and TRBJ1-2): NAGVMQNPRHLVRRRGQEARLRCSPMKGHSHVYWYRQLPEEGLKFMVYLQKENIIDESGMPKERFSAEFPKEGPSILRIQQVVRGDSAAYFCASSPPESQQGSYGYTFGSGTRLTVV.